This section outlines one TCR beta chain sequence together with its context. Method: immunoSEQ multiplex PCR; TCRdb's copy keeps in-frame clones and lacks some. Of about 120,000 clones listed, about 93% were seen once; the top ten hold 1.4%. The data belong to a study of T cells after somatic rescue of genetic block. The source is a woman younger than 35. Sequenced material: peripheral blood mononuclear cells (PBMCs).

The CDR3 sequence is CASSRKDRGLSTDTQYF. As DNA, the CDR3 is TGTGCCAGCAGTCGGAAGGACAGGGGGCTCTCCACAGATACGCAGTATTTT. The chain links TRBV9 to TRBJ2-3, with TRBD1 matching 11 bases. The CDR3 consists of 17 residues. V was pared by 5 bases and J by 2 bases, with 10 bases of the junction left unmatched. Germline loops: CDR1 SGDLS, CDR2 YYNGEE.